This note documents a single T cell receptor beta chain sequence. Its antigen is undetermined. Individually, TCR cDNA molecules were each labelled with a unique molecular identifier. TCRdb recomputed calls from the 5' RACE reads with MiXCR, one row per CDR3 protein. The sample holds some 23,000 distinct CDR3 sequences; 5.5% to 8% are singletons and the top ten take roughly an eighth. Stated time point: sample taken at primary tumor resection. Unsorted whole RNA of tumor, nontumor lung or frozen PBMC was sequenced. Samples came from some 71 TRACERx patients with untreated early-stage lung cancer. This specimen belongs to a study of spatial heterogeneity in lung cancer. Study at large: Beta-chain sequences were consistently detected more often than alpha-chain sequences. Points from the study as a whole: The study found ubiquitous expanded tumor TCRs in blood more at resection than follow-up.

Germline CDR1 and CDR2: DFQATT and SNEGSKA (reference sequence). Trimming removed 0 bases at V and 7 bases at J, with 27 bases between. The CDR3 consists of 18 residues. The sequenced sample was PBMCs, obtained at surgery. The sequence came from a male donor with early-stage non-small cell lung cancer. The chain couples TRBV20-1 to TRBJ1-2; D might be TRBD1 (6 bases). The CDR3 nucleotides are TGCAGTGCTAGAGATCAGACCACCCGACTGAACAGGGAGGGTGGCTACACCTTC. This sequence encodes CSARDQTTRLNREGGYTF.